This entry concerns a single TCR beta chain. The germline CDR1 and CDR2 sequences are SGHRS and YFSETQ. Trimming took off 4 bases at V and 4 bases at J, with 14 bases between the two ends. This CDR3 comprises 14 residues. The sample belongs to a study of Tregs in tolerant kidney transplant recipients. Recipients received nonmyeloablative bone marrow transplants from related graft donors, with transient mixed chimerism. Profiled with immunoSEQ multiplex PCR; TCRdb holds only in-frame clones, not every one. Of 65,000 or so clones listed, roughly 86% are singletons. The rearrangement uses TRBV5-1 and TRBJ2-5, with a tentative D call TRBD2 (6 bases). The receptor was isolated from a human patient who received a combined kidney and bone marrow transplant. Some T cells may have come from the graft donor. Sequences were derived from CD4+ T cells from blood (PBMCs), sampled 6 months after the transplant. CDR3 in amino acids: CASSLTSFPETQYF. The DNA of the CDR3 is TGCGCCAGCAGCCTCACTAGCTTTCCAGAGACCCAGTACTTC. Combining the CDR3 with reference TRBV5-1 and TRBJ2-5 gives the whole variable domain KAGVTQTPRYLIKTRGQQVTLSCSPISGHRSVSWYQQTPGQGLQFLFEYFSETQRNKGNFPGRFSGRQFSNSRSEMNVSTLELGDSALYLCASSLTSFPETQYFGPGTRLLVL.